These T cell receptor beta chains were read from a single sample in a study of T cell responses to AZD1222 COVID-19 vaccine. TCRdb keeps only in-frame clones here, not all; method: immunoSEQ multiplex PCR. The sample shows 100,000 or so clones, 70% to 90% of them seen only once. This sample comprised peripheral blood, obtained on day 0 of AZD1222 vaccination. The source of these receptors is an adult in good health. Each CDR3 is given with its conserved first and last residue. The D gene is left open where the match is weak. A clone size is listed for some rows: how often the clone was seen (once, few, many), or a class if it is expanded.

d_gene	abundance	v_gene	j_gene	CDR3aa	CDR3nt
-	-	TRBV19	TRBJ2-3	CASSSLWGPSSTDTQYF	TGTGCCAGTAGTAGTCTCTGGGGCCCCTCTAGCACAGATACGCAGTATTTT
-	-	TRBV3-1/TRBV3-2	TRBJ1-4	CASSQGSRTLYEKLFF	TGTGCCAGCAGCCAAGGTTCTAGGACACTATATGAAAAACTGTTTTTT
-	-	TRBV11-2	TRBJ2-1	CASSHSLGGRNEQFF	TGTGCCAGCAGCCACTCTCTCGGAGGCAGGAATGAGCAGTTCTTC
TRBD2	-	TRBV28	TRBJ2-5	CASSSGRAQETQYF	TGTGCCAGCAGTTCCGGGAGGGCGCAAGAGACCCAGTACTTC
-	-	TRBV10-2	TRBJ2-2	CASRMGANVNGELFF	TGCGCCAGCAGGATGGGGGCGAATGTTAACGGGGAGCTGTTTTTT
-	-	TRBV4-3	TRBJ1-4	CASSQDLWGLGEKLFF	TGCGCCAGCAGCCAAGATCTATGGGGACTGGGTGAAAAACTGTTTTTT
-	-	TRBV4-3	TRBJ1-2	CASSQLDRVDYGYTF	TGCGCCAGCAGCCAGTTGGACCGAGTCGACTATGGCTACACCTTC
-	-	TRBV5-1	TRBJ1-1	CASSQEQGRTEAFF	TGTGCCAGCAGCCAAGAACAGGGAAGGACTGAAGCTTTCTTT
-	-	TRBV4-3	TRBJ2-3	CASSQEVASDRTDTQYF	TGCGCCAGCAGCCAAGAGGTGGCTAGCGATCGCACAGATACGCAGTATTTT
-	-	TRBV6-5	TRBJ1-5	CASSYAGFQPQHF	TGTGCCAGCAGTTACGCCGGTTTTCAGCCCCAGCATTTT
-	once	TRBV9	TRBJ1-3	CASSALDGQYSGNTIYF	TGTGCCAGCAGCGCCCTCGACGGACAGTACTCTGGAAACACCATATATTTT
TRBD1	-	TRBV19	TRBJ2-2	CASTRGTGRGWELFF	TGTGCCAGTACACGCGGGACAGGGAGAGGCTGGGAGCTGTTTTTT
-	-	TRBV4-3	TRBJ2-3	CASSRTGLSSDTQYF	TGCGCCAGCAGCCGCACCGGGCTATCTTCAGATACGCAGTATTTT
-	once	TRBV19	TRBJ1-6	CASSAGAGNSPLHF	TGTGCCAGTAGCGCAGGGGCGGGCAATTCACCCCTCCACTTT
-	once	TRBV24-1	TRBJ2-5	CATSDGSLGTQYF	TGTGCCACCAGTGATGGGAGCCTCGGGACCCAGTACTTC
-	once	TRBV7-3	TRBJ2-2	CASSLSPLTGELFF	TGTGCCAGCAGCTTAAGCCCCTTGACCGGGGAGCTGTTTTTT
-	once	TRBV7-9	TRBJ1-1	CASSPIGQLNTEAFF	TGTGCCAGCAGTCCAATTGGACAACTAAACACTGAAGCTTTCTTT
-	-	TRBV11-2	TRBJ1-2	CASTRGAIGYTF	TGTGCCAGCACCCGCGGGGCTATTGGCTACACCTTC
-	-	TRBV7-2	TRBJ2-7	CASSLLLAPNYEQYF	TGTGCCAGCAGCTTACTCTTAGCGCCGAACTACGAGCAGTACTTC
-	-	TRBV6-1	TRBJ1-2	CASSDRAEGGGYTF	TGTGCCAGCAGTGACCGTGCGGAGGGAGGTGGCTACACCTTC
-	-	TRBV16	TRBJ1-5	CASSQQVMAGQPQHF	TGTGCCAGCAGCCAGCAGGTCATGGCGGGTCAGCCCCAGCATTTT
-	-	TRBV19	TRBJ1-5	CASSRASRGSNQPQHF	TGTGCCAGTAGTAGAGCGAGCCGGGGTAGCAATCAGCCCCAGCATTTT
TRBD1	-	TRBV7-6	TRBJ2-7	CASSLAATGGSYEQYF	TGTGCCAGCAGCTTAGCTGCGACAGGGGGGTCCTACGAGCAGTACTTC
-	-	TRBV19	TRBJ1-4	CASRTPPGGSTRELFF	TGTGCCAGTAGAACTCCACCGGGGGGCTCGACGAGGGAACTGTTTTTT
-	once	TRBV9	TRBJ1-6	CASSDQGSPLHF	TGTGCCAGCAGCGATCAGGGTTCACCCCTCCACTTT
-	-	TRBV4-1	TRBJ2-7	CASSQDVWDGPYEQYF	TGCGCCAGCAGCCAAGATGTCTGGGACGGACCCTACGAGCAGTACTTC